This TCR beta chain appears in the sequencing data of a study of post-analysis software for immune sequencing data (dated by TCRdb to 2014 to 2015). In the study overall: The recorded disease courses included relapsing-remitting, secondary progressive and progressive-relapsing multiple sclerosis, and some patients had no subtype annotation. The patient repertoires were compared against about 10 previously published healthy control repertoires obtained from donors aged roughly 6 to 28 years. A subset of samples was prepared in parallel using single-end sample barcoding, then pooled and co-amplified after Illumina adapter ligation.

For this chain, trimming is 2 bases at the V end and 3 bases at the J end, and the number of junction bases without a gene match is 4. The CDR3 spans 15 residues, from the cysteine through the phenylalanine. The entry retains the CDR3 DNA only, 45 bases that are in frame from base 1. Library preparation was by PCR. Data came from an Illumina HiSeq 2500. To reduce PCR and sequencing biases, unique molecular identifiers were built into the TCR beta cDNA libraries. Every 1 to 10 million input T cells yielded some 500,000 cDNA molecules, meaning each molecule approximated one T cell. Patient libraries were prepared and sequenced with the same protocol used for the earlier healthy control dataset. Samples belonging to the same batch were prepared together, multiplexed and sequenced on a shared HiSeq lane. Concerning the study's data processing: MIGEC handled the raw barcoded reads, throwing out single-read molecular identifier groups before consensus assembly and CDR3 extraction. Clonotype tables were post-analysed with VDJtools, normalizing diversity by down-sampling all datasets to the smallest sample size. In repertoire overlap clustering, CDR3 amino acid sequences, but not nucleotide sequences, were matched to correct batch-related cross-sample contamination. The raw public data were reprocessed by TCRdb itself: fastp quality trimming at Q25, MiXCR clonotype calling, in-frame beta chains only. Records with the same CDR3 protein are collapsed into one entry carrying the most frequent genes and DNA. TCRdb, not the authors, supplied the V and J calls. This sample is represented by approximately 260,000 distinct CDR3 sequences; just over 35% of them were singletons. The top ten constitute 4% to 6% of the sample.

This clonotype was detected ten times or more. Which antigen it targets is not known. The record has no base qualities; no much larger clone is one base away. To demonstrate the VDJtools post-analysis software, TCR beta repertoires were profiled from the peripheral blood of about 14 young patients with multiple sclerosis. The multiple sclerosis patients were children and adolescents between roughly 6 and 16 years of age. The research as a whole found: Significantly higher frequencies in patients than in controls were found for roughly 5 TRBV segments, including TRBV5-6, TRBV5-1 and TRBV20-1. Normalized Chao1 diversity was significantly lower in multiple sclerosis patients than controls, suggesting substantial peripheral T-cell clonal expansion. The multiple sclerosis patient group was slightly younger than the control group. Direct clustering with F measure showed strong co-clustering of samples prepared in the same batch, prompting a batch-effect correction.

Sequences were obtained from blood. The source of this sequence is a girl aged 5 to 17 with multiple sclerosis. The chain is made from TRBV12-3 or TRBV12-4 and TRBJ2-1; the junction holds 7 bases that match TRBD2. The CDR3 sequence is CASSLYQRDYNEQFF. The DNA is TGTGCCAGCAGTTTATACCAGCGGGACTACAATGAGCAGTTCTTC.